The rows below give T cell receptor beta chains drawn from one sample of a study of OX40 agonist ivuxolimab in advanced cancers. Only in-frame clones appear in the TCRdb table, and some are missing; sequencing was by immunoSEQ multiplex PCR. The table records 15,000 to 25,000 clones, less than 90% of them present only once. Here the sequenced sample was CD4+ or CD8+ T cells sorted from blood, taken in a trial of the OX40 agonist ivuxolimab. These receptors were collected from an adult with an advanced solid tumor such as melanoma, head and neck, liver or kidney cancer. Each CDR3 is given with its conserved first and last residue. The order of the fields is J gene, clone size, D gene, V gene, CDR3 DNA, CDR3 protein. D genes are given only for firm matches. For some rows the clone size is stated as once, few or many, or as a class when expanded; others skip it.

j_gene: TRBJ1-1; abundance: .; d_gene: .; v_gene: TRBV4-3; CDR3nt: TGCGCCAGCAGCCAAGAATACGGGGCGAACACTGAAGCTTTCTTT; CDR3aa: CASSQEYGANTEAFF
j_gene: TRBJ1-2; abundance: .; d_gene: TRBD1; v_gene: TRBV7-8; CDR3nt: TGTGCCAGCAGCTTAGCGGGGACAGGGGGCTATGGCTACACCTTC; CDR3aa: CASSLAGTGGYGYTF
j_gene: TRBJ2-7; abundance: .; d_gene: .; v_gene: TRBV7-9; CDR3nt: TGTGCCAGCAGCCCCGCTGGGTACTACGAGCAGTACTTC; CDR3aa: CASSPAGYYEQYF
j_gene: TRBJ2-7; abundance: .; d_gene: TRBD1; v_gene: TRBV7-9; CDR3nt: TGTGCCAGCAGCTATGGGACAGTCTCCTACGAGCAGTACTTC; CDR3aa: CASSYGTVSYEQYF
j_gene: TRBJ2-1; abundance: .; d_gene: TRBD2; v_gene: TRBV19; CDR3nt: TGTGCCAGTAGTATAGGGGGGGGACTAGCGGACAATGAGCAGTTCTTC; CDR3aa: CASSIGGGLADNEQFF
j_gene: TRBJ1-5; abundance: .; d_gene: .; v_gene: TRBV30; CDR3nt: TGTGCCTGGAGTGGTGGTGCCAATCAGCCCCAGCATTTT; CDR3aa: CAWSGGANQPQHF
j_gene: TRBJ2-7; abundance: .; d_gene: .; v_gene: TRBV6-1; CDR3nt: TGTGCCAGCAGTAGGGGTCGGTACGAGCAGTACTTC; CDR3aa: CASSRGRYEQYF
j_gene: TRBJ2-6; abundance: .; d_gene: .; v_gene: TRBV4-3; CDR3nt: TGCGCCAGCAGCTTTACTGGGGCCAACGTCCTGACTTTC; CDR3aa: CASSFTGANVLTF
j_gene: TRBJ2-7; abundance: .; d_gene: TRBD1; v_gene: TRBV19; CDR3nt: TGTGCCAGTAGTATGGGGACAGGGCCCTACGAGCAGTACTTC; CDR3aa: CASSMGTGPYEQYF
j_gene: TRBJ2-3; abundance: .; d_gene: .; v_gene: TRBV13; CDR3nt: TGTGCCAGCAGCGTCTGGGACACAGATACGCAGTATTTT; CDR3aa: CASSVWDTDTQYF
j_gene: TRBJ2-3; abundance: .; d_gene: TRBD2; v_gene: TRBV15; CDR3nt: TGTGCCACCACCCATAGCGGGCGTGCTACAGATACGCAGTATTTT; CDR3aa: CATTHSGRATDTQYF
j_gene: TRBJ2-1; abundance: .; d_gene: .; v_gene: TRBV19; CDR3nt: TGTGCCAGTAGTATTGGGGGGTACAATGAGCAGTTCTTC; CDR3aa: CASSIGGYNEQFF
j_gene: TRBJ2-2; abundance: .; d_gene: .; v_gene: TRBV28; CDR3nt: TGTGCCAGCAGTCGAACCGGGGAGCTGTTTTTT; CDR3aa: CASSRTGELFF
j_gene: TRBJ1-2; abundance: .; d_gene: TRBD1; v_gene: TRBV11-1; CDR3nt: TGTGCCAGCAGCCCAGATCCGGGACAGGGAAATGGCTACACCTTC; CDR3aa: CASSPDPGQGNGYTF
j_gene: TRBJ2-5; abundance: .; d_gene: .; v_gene: TRBV4-3; CDR3nt: TGCGCCAGCAGCCGAAATACCGGGGCCCTGGTGAAGCAGTACTTC; CDR3aa: CASSRNTGALVKQYF
j_gene: TRBJ1-5; abundance: .; d_gene: .; v_gene: TRBV6-5; CDR3nt: TGTGCCAGCAGTTATCAGGGTGTTGGCCAGCCCCAGCATTTT; CDR3aa: CASSYQGVGQPQHF
j_gene: TRBJ2-1; abundance: .; d_gene: .; v_gene: TRBV28; CDR3nt: TGTGCCAGCAGTTTTGCCCCTCTTGGCGCCTACAATGAGCAGTTCTTC; CDR3aa: CASSFAPLGAYNEQFF
j_gene: TRBJ1-5; abundance: .; d_gene: .; v_gene: TRBV21-1; CDR3nt: TGTGCCAGCGCCTGTCTAGATAGCAATCAGCCCCAGCATTTT; CDR3aa: CASACLDSNQPQHF
j_gene: TRBJ2-4; abundance: once; d_gene: .; v_gene: TRBV7-9; CDR3nt: TGTGCCAGCAGCTTAGTCCGGGGCGCCAAAAACATTCAGTACTTC; CDR3aa: CASSLVRGAKNIQYF
j_gene: TRBJ2-7; abundance: .; d_gene: .; v_gene: TRBV5-4; CDR3nt: TGTGCCAGCAGCAGTTCATCCGACTGGTACGAGCAGTACTTC; CDR3aa: CASSSSSDWYEQYF
j_gene: TRBJ1-1; abundance: .; d_gene: .; v_gene: TRBV19; CDR3nt: TGTGCCAGTGGATGGGGACACCTTTACACTGAAGCTTTCTTT; CDR3aa: CASGWGHLYTEAFF
j_gene: TRBJ2-7; abundance: .; d_gene: TRBD1; v_gene: TRBV6-6; CDR3nt: TGTGCCAGCAGTTATGGGACAGGGTTGTCCGAGCAGTACTTC; CDR3aa: CASSYGTGLSEQYF
j_gene: TRBJ2-7; abundance: .; d_gene: .; v_gene: TRBV19; CDR3nt: TGTGCCAGTAGTATAGAGGACAGACCCTACGAGCAGTACTTC; CDR3aa: CASSIEDRPYEQYF
j_gene: TRBJ2-7; abundance: .; d_gene: .; v_gene: TRBV5-1; CDR3nt: TGCGCCAGCAGCGACTACCGGGACTTATTTTACGAGCAGTACTTC; CDR3aa: CASSDYRDLFYEQYF
j_gene: TRBJ1-2; abundance: .; d_gene: .; v_gene: TRBV4-3; CDR3nt: TGCGCCAGCAGCCAGAATTCGGGGGAGCCGAACTATGGCTACACCTTC; CDR3aa: CASSQNSGEPNYGYTF
j_gene: TRBJ2-7; abundance: .; d_gene: .; v_gene: TRBV19; CDR3nt: TGTGCCAGTAGTATAGCTAGTTCGTCCTACGAGCAGTACTTC; CDR3aa: CASSIASSSYEQYF
j_gene: TRBJ1-4; abundance: .; d_gene: .; v_gene: TRBV9; CDR3nt: TGTGCCAGCAGCCCACTCCCAACACGAAATGAAAAACTGTTTTTT; CDR3aa: CASSPLPTRNEKLFF
j_gene: TRBJ2-7; abundance: .; d_gene: TRBD1; v_gene: TRBV4-1; CDR3nt: TGCGCCAGCAGCCCGCCACAGGGGTTCTACGAGCAGTACTTC; CDR3aa: CASSPPQGFYEQYF
j_gene: TRBJ2-4; abundance: .; d_gene: .; v_gene: TRBV7-9; CDR3nt: TGTGCCAGCAGCTTATACGTCGGCAGGGACGAAAACATTCAGTACTTC; CDR3aa: CASSLYVGRDENIQYF
j_gene: TRBJ2-3; abundance: .; d_gene: .; v_gene: TRBV7-9; CDR3nt: TGTGCCAGCAGCTTAGTTCTGCGGTACACAGATACGCAGTATTTT; CDR3aa: CASSLVLRYTDTQYF
j_gene: TRBJ2-7; abundance: .; d_gene: TRBD2; v_gene: TRBV7-9; CDR3nt: TGTGCCAGCAGCTCCGGGACTAGCGGACTCTACGAGCAGTACTTC; CDR3aa: CASSSGTSGLYEQYF
j_gene: TRBJ1-3; abundance: .; d_gene: .; v_gene: TRBV11-3; CDR3nt: TGTGCCAGCAGCTTCGCTGGAAACACCATATATTTT; CDR3aa: CASSFAGNTIYF
j_gene: TRBJ1-5; abundance: once; d_gene: .; v_gene: TRBV19; CDR3nt: TGTGCCAGTAGCAACAGGTTCGTAGGTCAGCCCCAGCATTTT; CDR3aa: CASSNRFVGQPQHF
j_gene: TRBJ2-2; abundance: .; d_gene: TRBD2; v_gene: TRBV19; CDR3nt: TGTGCCAGTAGTATTCCCCTACTAGCGGGAGCCGGGGAGCTGTTTTTT; CDR3aa: CASSIPLLAGAGELFF
j_gene: TRBJ1-5; abundance: .; d_gene: TRBD1; v_gene: TRBV5-6; CDR3nt: TGTGCCAGCAGCCCGGGACAGGGGAGTCAGCCCCAGCATTTT; CDR3aa: CASSPGQGSQPQHF
j_gene: TRBJ2-2; abundance: .; d_gene: .; v_gene: TRBV19; CDR3nt: TGTGCCAGTAGTACCGGGACTTTTCCCACCGGGGAGCTGTTTTTT; CDR3aa: CASSTGTFPTGELFF
j_gene: TRBJ2-5; abundance: .; d_gene: TRBD2; v_gene: TRBV9; CDR3nt: TGTGCCAGCAGCGTGGCGGGAGTTCAAGAGACCCAGTACTTC; CDR3aa: CASSVAGVQETQYF
j_gene: TRBJ1-2; abundance: .; d_gene: .; v_gene: TRBV2; CDR3nt: TGTGCCAGCCTACATGGCTACACCTTC; CDR3aa: CASLHGYTF
j_gene: TRBJ2-1; abundance: .; d_gene: .; v_gene: TRBV4-3; CDR3nt: TGCGCCAGCAGCCAAGGGCCCAGCTCCTACAATGAGCAGTTCTTC; CDR3aa: CASSQGPSSYNEQFF
j_gene: TRBJ2-1; abundance: .; d_gene: TRBD2; v_gene: TRBV5-1; CDR3nt: TGCGCCAGCAGCTTTGAAGGCGGGAGGAATGAGCAGTTCTTC; CDR3aa: CASSFEGGRNEQFF
j_gene: TRBJ2-7; abundance: .; d_gene: .; v_gene: TRBV7-9; CDR3nt: TGTGCCAGCAGCTTAGTGGAGTACGAGCAGTACTTC; CDR3aa: CASSLVEYEQYF
j_gene: TRBJ2-1; abundance: .; d_gene: .; v_gene: TRBV9; CDR3nt: TGTGCCAGCAGCGCGGATAAGGGGGTCTACAATGAGCAGTTCTTC; CDR3aa: CASSADKGVYNEQFF
j_gene: TRBJ2-5; abundance: once; d_gene: .; v_gene: TRBV7-3; CDR3nt: TGTGCCAGCAGCTTAGAGACAGAAGAGACCCAGTACTTC; CDR3aa: CASSLETEETQYF
j_gene: TRBJ2-7; abundance: .; d_gene: TRBD2; v_gene: TRBV9; CDR3nt: TGTGCCAGCAGCTCAAGACCGGGACTAGCGGGAGCTAAGGCCTACGAGCAGTACTTC; CDR3aa: CASSSRPGLAGAKAYEQYF
j_gene: TRBJ2-3; abundance: .; d_gene: TRBD2; v_gene: TRBV11-2; CDR3nt: TGTGCCAGCAGCCCCCTAGCGGGAGGAACAGATACGCAGTATTTT; CDR3aa: CASSPLAGGTDTQYF
j_gene: TRBJ2-3; abundance: .; d_gene: TRBD2; v_gene: TRBV7-8; CDR3nt: TGTGCCAGCAGCTTCCCTACCACTAGCGGGAACACAGATACGCAGTATTTT; CDR3aa: CASSFPTTSGNTDTQYF